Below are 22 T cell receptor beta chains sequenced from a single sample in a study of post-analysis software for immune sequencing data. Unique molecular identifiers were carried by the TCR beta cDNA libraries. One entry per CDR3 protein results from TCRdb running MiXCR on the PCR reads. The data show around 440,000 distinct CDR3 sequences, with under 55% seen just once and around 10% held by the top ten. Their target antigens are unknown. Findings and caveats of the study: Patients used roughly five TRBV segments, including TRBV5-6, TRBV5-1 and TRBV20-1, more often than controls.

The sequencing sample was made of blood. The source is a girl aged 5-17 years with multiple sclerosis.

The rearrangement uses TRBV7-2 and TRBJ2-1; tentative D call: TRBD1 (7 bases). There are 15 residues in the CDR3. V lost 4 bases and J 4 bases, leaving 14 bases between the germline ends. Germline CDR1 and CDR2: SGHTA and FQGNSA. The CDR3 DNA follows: TGTGCCAGCAGCTCGACGACAGGGAGGTACAATGAGCAGTTCTTC. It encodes CASSSTTGRYNEQFF.

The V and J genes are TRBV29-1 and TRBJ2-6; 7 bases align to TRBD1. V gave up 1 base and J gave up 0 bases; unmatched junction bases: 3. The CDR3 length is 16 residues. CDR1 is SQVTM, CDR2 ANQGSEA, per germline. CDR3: CSVEGTGVSGANVLTF. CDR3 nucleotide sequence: TGCAGCGTTGAAGGGACAGGAGTCTCTGGGGCCAACGTCCTGACTTTC.

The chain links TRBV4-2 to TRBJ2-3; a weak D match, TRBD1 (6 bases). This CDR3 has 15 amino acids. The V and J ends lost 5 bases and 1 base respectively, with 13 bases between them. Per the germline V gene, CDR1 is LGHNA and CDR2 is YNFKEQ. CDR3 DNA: TGTGCCAGCAGCGTGGGGGCCTACCGCACAGATACGCAGTATTTT. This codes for CASSVGAYRTDTQYF.

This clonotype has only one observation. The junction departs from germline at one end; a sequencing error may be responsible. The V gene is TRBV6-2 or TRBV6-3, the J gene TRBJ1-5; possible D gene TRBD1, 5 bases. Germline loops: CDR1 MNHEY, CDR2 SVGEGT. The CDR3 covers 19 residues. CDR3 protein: CASSYSRQTVHYSNQPQHF. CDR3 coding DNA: TGTGCTAGCAGTTACTCCAGACAGACTGTACACTATAGCAATCAGCCCCAGCATTTT.

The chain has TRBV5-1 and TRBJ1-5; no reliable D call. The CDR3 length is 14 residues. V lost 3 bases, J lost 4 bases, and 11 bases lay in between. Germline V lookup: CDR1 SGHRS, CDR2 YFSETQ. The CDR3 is CASSWAGENQPQHF. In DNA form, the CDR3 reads TGCGCCAGCAGCTGGGCCGGAGAGAATCAGCCCCAGCATTTT.

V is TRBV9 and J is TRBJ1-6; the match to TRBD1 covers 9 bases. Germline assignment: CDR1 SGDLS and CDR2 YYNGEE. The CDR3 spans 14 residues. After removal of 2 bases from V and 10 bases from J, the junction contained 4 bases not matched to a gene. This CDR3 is CASSVGTGNSPLHF. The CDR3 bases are TGTGCCAGCAGCGTGGGGACAGGGAACTCACCCCTCCACTTT.

The CDR3 sequence is CAISEGRDYEQYF. The CDR3 region has the DNA TGTGCCATCAGTGAAGGCAGAGATTACGAGCAGTACTTC. The genes are TRBV10-3 and TRBJ2-7, with D unclear. Between the trimmed V and J ends, which lost 3 bases and 4 bases, there was a span of 10 bases. Per the germline V gene, CDR1 is ENHRY and CDR2 is SYGVKD. The CDR3 loop spans 13 amino acids.

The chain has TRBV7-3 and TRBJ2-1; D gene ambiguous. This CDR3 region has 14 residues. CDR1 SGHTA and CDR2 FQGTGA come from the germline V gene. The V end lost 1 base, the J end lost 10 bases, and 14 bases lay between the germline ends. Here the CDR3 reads CASSLSGLVDEQFF. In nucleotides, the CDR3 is TGTGCCAGCAGCTTAAGTGGGTTGGTAGACGAGCAGTTCTTC.

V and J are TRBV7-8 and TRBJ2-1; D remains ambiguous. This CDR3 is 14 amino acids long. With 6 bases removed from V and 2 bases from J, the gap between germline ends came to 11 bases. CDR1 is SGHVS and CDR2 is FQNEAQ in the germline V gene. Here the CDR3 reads CASSLRVAYNEQFF. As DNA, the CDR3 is TGTGCCAGCAGTTTAAGGGTCGCCTACAATGAGCAGTTCTTC.

CDR3 sequence reads: CASSPYPGQGLFKYGYTF. DNA for the CDR3: TGTGCCAGCAGTCCCTACCCGGGACAGGGCCTATTTAAGTATGGCTACACCTTC. The chain recombines TRBV12-3 or TRBV12-4 with TRBJ1-2; 9 nucleotides line up with TRBD1. There are 18 residues in the CDR3. After removal of 5 bases from V and 5 bases from J, the junction contained 18 bases not matched to a gene.

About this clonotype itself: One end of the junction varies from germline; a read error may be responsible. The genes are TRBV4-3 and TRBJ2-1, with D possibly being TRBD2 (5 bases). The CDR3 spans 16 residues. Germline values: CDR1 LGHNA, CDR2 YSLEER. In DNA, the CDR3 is TGCGCCCGCAGCCAAGATCGAGGGATGACCTACAATGAGCAGTTCTTC. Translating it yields CARSQDRGMTYNEQFF.

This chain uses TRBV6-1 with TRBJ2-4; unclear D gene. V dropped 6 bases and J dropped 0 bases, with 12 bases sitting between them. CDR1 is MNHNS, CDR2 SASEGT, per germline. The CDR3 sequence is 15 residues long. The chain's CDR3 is CASSAQELAKNIQYF. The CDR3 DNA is TGTGCCAGCAGCGCACAAGAGTTAGCCAAAAACATTCAGTACTTC.

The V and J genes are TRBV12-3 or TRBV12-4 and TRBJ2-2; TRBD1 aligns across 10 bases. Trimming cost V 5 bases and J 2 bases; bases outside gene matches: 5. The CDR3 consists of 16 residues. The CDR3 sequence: CASSLGTGANTGELFF. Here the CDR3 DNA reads TGTGCCAGCAGTCTAGGGACAGGGGCCAACACCGGGGAGCTGTTTTTT.

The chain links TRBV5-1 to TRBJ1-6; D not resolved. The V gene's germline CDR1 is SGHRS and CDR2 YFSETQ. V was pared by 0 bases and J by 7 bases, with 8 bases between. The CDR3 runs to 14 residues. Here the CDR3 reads CASSLAGENSPLHF. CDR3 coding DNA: TGCGCCAGCAGCTTGGCGGGAGAGAATTCACCCCTCCACTTT. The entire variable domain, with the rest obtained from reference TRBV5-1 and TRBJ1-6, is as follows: KAGVTQTPRYLIKTRGQQVTLSCSPISGHRSVSWYQQTPGQGLQFLFEYFSETQRNKGNFPGRFSGRQFSNSRSEMNVSTLELGDSALYLCASSLAGENSPLHFGNGTRLTVT.

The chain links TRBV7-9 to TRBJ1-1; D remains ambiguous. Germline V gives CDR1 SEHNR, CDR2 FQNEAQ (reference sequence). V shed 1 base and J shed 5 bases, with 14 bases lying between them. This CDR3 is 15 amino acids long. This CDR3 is CASSLVFDPGTEAFF. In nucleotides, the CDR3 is TGTGCCAGCAGCTTAGTTTTTGACCCGGGGACTGAAGCTTTCTTT.

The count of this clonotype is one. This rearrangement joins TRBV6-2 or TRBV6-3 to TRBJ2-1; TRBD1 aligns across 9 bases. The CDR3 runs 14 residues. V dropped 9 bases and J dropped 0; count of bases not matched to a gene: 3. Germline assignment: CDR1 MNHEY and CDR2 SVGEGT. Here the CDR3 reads CARQGAYSYNEQFF. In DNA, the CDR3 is TGTGCCAGACAGGGGGCTTACTCCTACAATGAGCAGTTCTTC.

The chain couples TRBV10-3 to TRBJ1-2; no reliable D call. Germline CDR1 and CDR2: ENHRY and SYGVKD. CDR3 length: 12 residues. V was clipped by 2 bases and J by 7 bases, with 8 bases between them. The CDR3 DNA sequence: TGTGCCATCAGTGAGCAGGACTTTGGCTACACCTTC. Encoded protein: CAISEQDFGYTF.

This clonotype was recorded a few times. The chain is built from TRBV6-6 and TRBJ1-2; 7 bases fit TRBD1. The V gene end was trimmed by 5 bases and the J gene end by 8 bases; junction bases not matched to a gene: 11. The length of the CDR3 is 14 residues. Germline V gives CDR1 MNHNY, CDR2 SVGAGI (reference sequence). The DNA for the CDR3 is TGTGCCAGCAGTCCCGGGACAGAAGCGGGCGGCTACACCTTC. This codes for CASSPGTEAGGYTF.

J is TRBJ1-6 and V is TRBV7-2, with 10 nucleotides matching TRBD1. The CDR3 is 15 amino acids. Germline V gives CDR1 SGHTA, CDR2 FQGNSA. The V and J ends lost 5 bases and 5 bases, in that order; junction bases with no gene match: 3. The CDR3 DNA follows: TGTGCCAGCAGCCTCGGACAGGGGGATAATTCACCCCTCCACTTT. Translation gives CASSLGQGDNSPLHF.

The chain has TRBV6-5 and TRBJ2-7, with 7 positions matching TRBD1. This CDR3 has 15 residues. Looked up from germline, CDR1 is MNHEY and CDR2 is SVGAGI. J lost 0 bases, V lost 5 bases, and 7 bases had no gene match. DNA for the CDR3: TGTGCCAGCAGTACCTGGACAGGCGACTCCTACGAGCAGTACTTC. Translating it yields CASSTWTGDSYEQYF.

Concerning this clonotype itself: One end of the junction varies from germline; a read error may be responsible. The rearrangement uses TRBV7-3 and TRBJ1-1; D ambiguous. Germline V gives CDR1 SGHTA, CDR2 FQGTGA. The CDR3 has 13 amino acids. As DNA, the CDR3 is TGTGCCAGCAGCTCACAAGAGGGAACTGGAGCTTTCTTT. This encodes CASSSQEGTGAFF.

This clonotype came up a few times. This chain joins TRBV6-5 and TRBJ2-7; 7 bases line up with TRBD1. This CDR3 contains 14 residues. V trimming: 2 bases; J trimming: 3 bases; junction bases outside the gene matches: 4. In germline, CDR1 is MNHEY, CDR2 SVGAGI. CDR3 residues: CASSYVGQNYEQYF. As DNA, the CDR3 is TGTGCCAGCAGTTACGTGGGACAGAACTACGAGCAGTACTTC.